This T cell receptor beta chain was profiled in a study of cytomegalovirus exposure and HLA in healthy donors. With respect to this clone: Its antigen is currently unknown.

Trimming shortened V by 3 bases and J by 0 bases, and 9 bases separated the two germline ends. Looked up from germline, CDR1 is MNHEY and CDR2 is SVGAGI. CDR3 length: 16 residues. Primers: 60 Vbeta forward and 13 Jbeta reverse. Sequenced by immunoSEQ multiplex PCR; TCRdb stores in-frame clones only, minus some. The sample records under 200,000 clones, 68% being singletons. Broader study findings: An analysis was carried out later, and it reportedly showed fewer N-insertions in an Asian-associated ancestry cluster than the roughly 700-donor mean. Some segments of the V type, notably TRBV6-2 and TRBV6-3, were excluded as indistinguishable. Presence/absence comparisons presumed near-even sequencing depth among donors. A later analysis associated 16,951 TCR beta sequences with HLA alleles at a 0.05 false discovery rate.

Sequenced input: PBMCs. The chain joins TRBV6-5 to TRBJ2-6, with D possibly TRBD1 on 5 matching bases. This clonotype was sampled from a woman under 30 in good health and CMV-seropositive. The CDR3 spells CASSYQGNSGANVLTF. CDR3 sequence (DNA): TGTGCCAGCAGTTATCAGGGCAACTCTGGGGCCAACGTCCTGACTTTC.